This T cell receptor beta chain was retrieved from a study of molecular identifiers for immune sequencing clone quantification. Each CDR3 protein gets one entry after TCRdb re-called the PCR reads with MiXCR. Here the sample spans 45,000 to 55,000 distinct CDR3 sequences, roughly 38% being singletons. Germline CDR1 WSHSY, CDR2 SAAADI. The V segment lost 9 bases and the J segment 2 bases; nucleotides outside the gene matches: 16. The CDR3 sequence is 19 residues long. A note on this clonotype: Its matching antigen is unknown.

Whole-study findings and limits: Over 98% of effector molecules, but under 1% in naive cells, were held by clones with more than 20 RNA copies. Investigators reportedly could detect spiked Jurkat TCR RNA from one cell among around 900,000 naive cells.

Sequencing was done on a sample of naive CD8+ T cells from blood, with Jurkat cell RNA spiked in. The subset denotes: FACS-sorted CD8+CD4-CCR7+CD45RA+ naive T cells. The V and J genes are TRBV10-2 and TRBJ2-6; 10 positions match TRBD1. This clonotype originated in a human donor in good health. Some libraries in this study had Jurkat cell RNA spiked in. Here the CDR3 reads CASRSLTGGAEPGANVLTF. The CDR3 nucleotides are TGCGCCAGTCGGAGTCTGACAGGGGGCGCTGAGCCTGGGGCCAACGTCCTGACTTTC.